This TCR beta chain was sequenced in a study of long-term antiretroviral therapy in people with HIV (dated by TCRdb to between 2021 and 2024). Background for the entire study: The earliest samples were collected approximately a decade before the 2015 WHO recommendation for immediate ART, a period when ART was typically delayed until CD4 counts fell. A retrospective serial study tested whether ART initiation and durable HIV suppression were associated with changes in peripheral blood TRB repertoire composition and diversity. From 30 adults with confirmed HIV infection, the cohort provided roughly 200 cryopreserved PBMC samples, gathered serially across a mean of about six years (range 1-12). Of the 30 participants with HIV, more than 10 were female. No cross-contamination during QIAcube processing was shown when test extractions of a monoclonal T-cell line were performed alongside around 30 polyclonal samples. The full study reports these points: Because PBMC availability was limited, only the TCR beta chain was sequenced, with no alpha chain pairing. At every time point, the repertoire was dominated by expanded TRB clones first identified before ART initiation, although this dominance fluctuated and, in many PLHIV, declined after ART. CDR3 length ranges in HIV repertoires were narrower than in controls, and network structure suggested an antigen-experienced repertoire with only a slight naive shift after ART. Starting ART was linked to a significant rise in TRB diversity, yet even after long-term ART the diversity remained significantly lower than in transplant donor controls. Inferences about post-ART repertoire changes are limited because no data were available on ART adherence, viral resistance or therapy changes. Because pre-ART samples had limited cell numbers, unsorted PBMC were profiled rather than sorted CD4+ and CD8+ T cells. Samples dated from about 2004 to 2017, and the ART regimens used may be less effective than current ones.

Inclusion was restricted to participants for whom at least one PBMC sample before ART initiation and at least two post-ART samples were available. Treatment was received in the United States of America by all participants with HIV. Before DNA extraction, cryopreserved samples containing about 1-10 million PBMC were thawed and washed. At the time of the earliest PBMC sample, participants with HIV were aged between about 20 and 54 years. Per participant, PBMC samples came from 1-4 timepoints prior to ART initiation and 2-8 timepoints following ART initiation, for a median of 7 samples. For every participant, serial HIV viral load, CD4+ T-cell count, ART history and demographic data were obtained. Genomic DNA was extracted from unsorted PBMC with a Qiagen kit on a QIAcube, with processing performed in batches of 12 samples. Reading from cysteine to phenylalanine, the CDR3 counts 14 amino acids. Solely the CDR3 DNA is kept, with 42 bases framed from the first base. For CDR1 and CDR2, the germline V gene lists SGHRS and YFSETQ.

Sequencing of the TRB variable region was done with the immunoSEQ hsTCRB v3.0 assay at survey level resolution. The targeted TRB sequencing depth was about 40,000-50,000 T-cell genomes per sample. Pooled TRB libraries were sequenced on an Illumina MiSeq with a v3 150-cycle kit. On the authors' methods: Analysis of repertoires was carried out in R inside a reproducible Nextflow workflow spanning QC, data transformation and analysis. LymphoSeq2, an R package for exploring AIRR-Seq data, was used to implement the custom analyses. A handful of samples that produced fewer than 5000 total TRB sequences were removed, so fewer than 200 HIV repertoires were analyzed. Of the roughly 180 retained HIV repertoires, over 55 were collected before and roughly 130 after ART initiation. Each repertoire was downsampled to 5000 TRB nucleotide sequences, and summary statistics were averaged across 100 downsampling iterations. Only TRB sequences with CDR3 regions of at least seven amino acids were retained for analysis. Two measures captured diversity: a Shannon entropy-derived clonality score and the Gini coefficient. In repertoire networks, the top 5000 CDR3 amino acid sequences were linked whenever an edit distance of one separated two sequences. Antigen specificity groups and MHC restriction were predicted for TRB CDR3 amino acid sequences with GLIPH2. CDR3 amino acid sequences were matched against VDJdb and McPAS-TCR to flag known CMV, EBV, HIV or tissue antigen associations. Pre-ART, post-ART and control groups were compared with Wilcoxon signed-rank tests and Holm-Bonferroni correction. The table was pulled from immuneACCESS by TCRdb, which kept in-frame rearrangements only. Such tables lose some clones; where checked, under half of the loss comes from unresolved V genes, and the rest has no known cause. D and trimming come from the DNA, and the V and J calls and clone size come from that table. The sample contains some 22,000 clones, about 88% of them found a single time. Of the sample, around 6% is held by the ten largest clones.

Notes on this clone: Its recognized antigen is unknown. Compared with germline, one end of the junction differs, possibly owing to a read error.

This specimen consisted of unsorted PBMCs, obtained 0.6 years after starting antiretroviral therapy. The sequence was obtained from a man between 60 and 70 years old with HIV. The rearrangement combines TRBV5-1 with TRBJ2-1; the D segment cannot be called with confidence. The CDR3 here reads CASRLESINNEQFF. The nucleotide sequence is given as TGCGCCAGCAGGTTGGAGAGTATCAACAATGAGCAGTTCTTC.